The clone carrying this T cell receptor beta chain was observed a few times. The data derive from a study of T-cell reconstitution after alpha-beta-depleted transplantation in children. This CDR3 is 13 amino acids long. Germline CDR1 is MNHEY and CDR2 is SMNVEV (reference sequence). Trimming took off 2 bases at V and 5 bases at J, with 10 bases between the two ends. Unique molecular identifiers were used in preparing the TCRbeta library. TCRdb independently ran MiXCR on the PCR reads; one entry per CDR3 protein. The table has 90,000 to 100,000 distinct CDR3 sequences, less than 25% seen once; the top ten hold around a fifth.

The TCR originated in a boy aged 2-9 years with acute lymphoblastic leukemia, due to receive a stem cell transplant. The specimen was PBMCs, collected before TCRalphabeta/CD19-depleted stem cell transplant. The chain has TRBV27 and TRBJ2-7, with a weak D call TRBD1 (6 bases). The DNA of the CDR3 is TGTGCCAGCAGTTTAACAGGGCGTAACGAGCAGTACTTC. Protein: CASSLTGRNEQYF.